Included here is one T cell receptor (beta chain) sequence, with context. The CDR3 is 13 residues long. The V gene lost 2 bases and the J gene lost 5 bases, with 8 bases spanning the gap. The germline V gene encodes CDR1 SGHTA and CDR2 FQGNSA. MiXCR was run by TCRdb on the PCR reads, yielding one entry per CDR3 protein. The top ten clones hold 0.8% to 1.2% of a sample with some 25,000 distinct CDR3 sequences, 45% to 60% of them seen once. The entry originates in a study of vaccination and CD4 T cells after COVID-19. The receptor was isolated from a human donor who had recovered from COVID-19. Sequenced material: CD4+ T cells from blood, taken before SARS-CoV-2 vaccination. The chain has TRBV7-2 and TRBJ2-3, with D hard to call. The CDR3 bases are TGTGCCAGCAGCTTACTCCAGAAAGATACGCAGTATTTT. Translation: CASSLLQKDTQYF.